A selection of T cell receptor beta chains follows, all from one sample in a study of blood T cell repertoires in COVID-19. Assay: immunoSEQ multiplex PCR; the TCRdb copy retains only in-frame clones and omits some. This table has some 70,000 clones, approximately 79% appearing once. Sequences were obtained from peripheral blood. These receptors were obtained from a woman between 45 and 65 years old with acute or convalescent COVID-19. CDR3s include the opening cysteine and the closing phenylalanine or tryptophan. A D gene is named only where the DNA matches it firmly. Not every row has a clone size; where given, it reads once, few, many or a size class.

D gene	clone size	V gene	J gene	CDR3 DNA	CDR3 protein
TRBD2	once	TRBV5-1	TRBJ2-7	TGCGCCAGCAGCTTGGATCGGGCGGGGGGGGCCGAGCAGTACTTC	CASSLDRAGGAEQYF
TRBD2	few	TRBV7-6	TRBJ2-7	TGTGCCAGCAGCTTAGAGGGCGGGAGGGCTTCGGGCGAGCAGTACTTC	CASSLEGGRASGEQYF
NA	NA	TRBV7-3	TRBJ2-1	TGTGCCAGCAGCTTAAATGGCAGGGGGGCCTACAATGAGCAGTTCTTC	CASSLNGRGAYNEQFF
NA	NA	TRBV7-2	TRBJ2-5	TGTGCCAGCAGCACAACGGGAATCCGACAAACAGAGACCCAGTACTTC	CASSTTGIRQTETQYF
NA	NA	TRBV4-1	TRBJ1-3	TGCGCCAGCAGCCAAGGCCAGGGCGGATTTGGAAACACCATATATTTT	CASSQGQGGFGNTIYF
TRBD1	NA	TRBV28	TRBJ1-5	TGTGCCAGCAGACCGGGACAGTTGAATCAGCCCCAGCATTTT	CASRPGQLNQPQHF
TRBD2	NA	TRBV28	TRBJ2-3	TGTGCCAGCACATTAGCGGGAGGGCGTGGCGGCACAGATACGCAGTATTTT	CASTLAGGRGGTDTQYF
TRBD1	NA	TRBV5-1	TRBJ1-2	TGCGCCAGCAGCTCCCAGACAGGGGGCGACTATGGCTACACCTTC	CASSSQTGGDYGYTF
TRBD1	NA	TRBV3-1/TRBV3-2	TRBJ1-5	TGTGCCAGCAGCCAGACAGGGACGGGCCCCCAGCATTTT	CASSQTGTGPQHF
NA	NA	TRBV28	TRBJ2-7	TGTGCCAGCAGCACTATTGCGGGACAGAGGGACTACGAGCAGTACTTC	CASSTIAGQRDYEQYF
NA	NA	TRBV19	TRBJ1-5	TGTGCCAGTAGTGCAGGCCTGGGGCCCCAGCATTTT	CASSAGLGPQHF
TRBD2	NA	TRBV28	TRBJ2-1	TGTGCCAGCAGGCGGGAGACGAATGAGCAGTTCTTC	CASRRETNEQFF
NA	NA	TRBV7-2	TRBJ2-7	TGTGCCAGCAGCTTATCAGGGATCGAGCGGTACTTC	CASSLSGIERYF
NA	NA	TRBV18	TRBJ1-5	TGTGCCAGCTCACCACCCGGGGGGGGCACTCAGCCCCAGCATTTT	CASSPPGGGTQPQHF
NA	NA	TRBV27	TRBJ2-2	TGTGCCAGCAGTTTAATAGTGAGAACCGGGGAGCTGTTTTTT	CASSLIVRTGELFF
NA	few	TRBV19	TRBJ1-5	TGTGCCAGCAGGGACAATCAGGGCGAGCCCCAGCATTTT	CASRDNQGEPQHF
TRBD2	NA	TRBV7-9	TRBJ2-7	TGTGCCAGCAGCTCGGGACTAGCGGGAGCTTGGAACGAGCAGTACTTC	CASSSGLAGAWNEQYF
TRBD1	NA	TRBV5-8	TRBJ1-2	TGTGCCAGCAGCGCAACCGGGACAGGGTTTGATAACTATGGCTACACCTTC	CASSATGTGFDNYGYTF
NA	NA	TRBV21-1	TRBJ2-7	TGTGCCAGCAGCAAAGCGGCGGGAGTGGTGCAGTACTTC	CASSKAAGVVQYF
TRBD1	few	TRBV6-5	TRBJ1-1	TGTGCCAGCAGATACCGGGGGACAGGAAACACTGAAGCTTTCTTT	CASRYRGTGNTEAFF
TRBD1	NA	TRBV28	TRBJ2-1	TGTGCCAGCAGTCGACAGGGATTTTTCTACAATGAGCAGTTCTTC	CASSRQGFFYNEQFF
NA	once	TRBV11-2	TRBJ1-4	TGTGCCAGCAGCCCCGGGATTGCTAATGAAAAACTGTTTTTT	CASSPGIANEKLFF
TRBD1	NA	TRBV5-4	TRBJ1-6	TGTGCCAGCAGCCCGGACAGGGGGGATTCACCCCTCCACTTT	CASSPDRGDSPLHF
NA	NA	TRBV24-1	TRBJ2-7	TGTGCCACCAGTGCCGGACGTGGGGAGGCTGGTACGTACTTC	CATSAGRGEAGTYF